This entry features one TCR beta chain sequence. This entry belongs to a study of blood T cell repertoires in COVID-19. TCRdb's table, derived via immunoSEQ multiplex PCR, lists solely in-frame clones and lacks some. The sample yields over 75,000 clones, around 88% seen once. Germline trimming cut 8 bases from V and 3 bases from J; bases unmatched to any gene: 8. The CDR3 is 15 amino acids. The germline V gene has CDR1 ENHRY and CDR2 SYGVKD. The specimen was peripheral blood. The chain uses TRBV10-3 and TRBJ2-7, with TRBD1 matching over 12 bases. This TCR was recovered from a human donor in a cohort sampled during active COVID-19. CDR3 sequence (DNA): TGTGCCATCTCAACGGGGACAGGGGGCGGCTACGAGCAGTACTTC. Protein product: CAISTGTGGGYEQYF.